A single sample gave rise to the 6 T cell receptor beta chains below, sequenced in a study of T cells in localized non-small cell lung cancer. This table comes from immunoSEQ multiplex PCR, and its TCRdb copy is limited to in-frame clones, with some not included. The sample holds almost 30,000 clones, 70% to 90% seen once. The specimen was peripheral blood, collected before any cancer treatment. These receptors all come from a female donor aged 60 or older with stage III squamous cell lung carcinoma.

The CDR3 here is CATSREETQYF. CDR3 DNA: TGTGCCACCAGCAGAGAAGAGACCCAGTACTTC. J is TRBJ2-5 and V is TRBV15; D remains unclear. The CDR3 totals 11 residues. Germline CDR1 reads LNHNV; CDR2 reads YYDKDF (reference sequence). Between the trimmed V and J ends, which lost 0 bases and 4 bases, there was a span of 0 bases.

The chain recombines TRBV5-1 with TRBJ2-7; 14 positions match TRBD2. V lost 4 bases, J lost 3 bases, and 3 bases stayed unmatched. Per the germline V gene, CDR1 is SGHRS and CDR2 is YFSETQ. The length of the CDR3 is 15 residues. The CDR3: CASSGGTSGSYEQYF. CDR3 coding DNA: TGCGCCAGCAGCGGCGGGACTAGCGGGAGCTACGAGCAGTACTTC.

The chain has TRBV11-2 and TRBJ2-4; D assignment may be TRBD1 or TRBD2 (5 bases each). V lost 6 bases and J lost 0, with 12 bases in between. Germline CDR1 is SGHAT and CDR2 is FQNNGV. The CDR3 length is 15 residues. The DNA of the CDR3 is TGTGCCAGCAGACGTCCGGGGCTAGCCAAAAACATTCAGTACTTC. Residues: CASRRPGLAKNIQYF. Supplemented by reference TRBV11-2 and TRBJ2-4, the full variable domain reads EAGVAQSPRYKIIEKRQSVAFWCNPISGHATLYWYQQILGQGPKLLIQFQNNGVVDDSQLPKDRFSAERLKGVDSTLKIQPAKLEDSAVYLCASRRPGLAKNIQYFGAGTRLSVL.

CDR3 residues: CASSMGEETQYF. CDR3 bases: TGTGCCAGTAGTATGGGTGAGGAGACCCAGTACTTC. The chain combines TRBV19 with TRBJ2-5, with no clear D. This CDR3 contains 12 residues. Deletions cut 3 bases from V and 5 bases from J, with 7 bases between. Germline V gene data show CDR1 as LNHDA and CDR2 as SQIVND (reference sequence).

J is TRBJ1-6 and V is TRBV6-5, with D possibly TRBD1 on 5 matching bases. This CDR3 spans 16 amino acids. Trimming took off 4 bases at V and 6 bases at J, with 16 bases between the two ends. Germline-derived CDR1 and CDR2 are MNHEY and SVGAGI. CDR3 sequence reads: CASSLSGTASNSPLHF. The CDR3 nucleotides read TGTGCCAGCAGTTTATCCGGGACGGCCAGTAATTCACCCCTCCACTTT.

This chain connects TRBV11-3 to TRBJ2-7; 7 nucleotides line up with TRBD2. Germline V lookup: CDR1 SGHNT, CDR2 YENEEA. The J segment lost 3 bases and the V segment lost 3 bases, leaving 5 bases of the junction unmatched. The CDR3 is 14 amino acids. CDR3 DNA sequence: TGTGCCAGCAGCTTCTCCGGGACTAACTACGAGCAGTACTTC. This translates into CASSFSGTNYEQYF.